This T cell receptor (beta chain) derives from a study of blood T cell repertoires in COVID-19. Study-level background: Sites in the United States, Italy and Spain provided acute and convalescent COVID-19 samples. PBMCs, B-cell-depleted T cells, or T cells were the source of the cDNA or gDNA that made up the material.

Trimming stripped 4 bases from V and 2 bases from J, with 12 bases between. The germline V gene encodes CDR1 SGHDT and CDR2 YYEEEE. The CDR3 extends over 14 amino acids. In the source study's methods: Nucleated cell counts were estimated from reference gene primer amplification. Generated by immunoSEQ multiplex PCR, the TCRdb table keeps only in-frame clones and is missing some. The V and J calls and clone size were taken over from that table, and D and trimming were inferred from the DNA. The sample records 270,000 or so clones, about 89% being singletons. This sequence was found in a man aged 35 to 55 with active or convalescent COVID-19. The rearrangement joins TRBV5-6 to TRBJ1-2; unclear D gene. The specimen sequenced was peripheral blood. The CDR3 here is CASSRLDLNYGYTF. CDR3 coding DNA: TGTGCCAGCAGCAGACTGGACTTAAACTATGGCTACACCTTC. The full variable domain, in which reference TRBV5-6 and TRBJ1-2 provide the parts outside the CDR3, is DAGVTQSPTHLIKTRGQQVTLRCSPKSGHDTVSWYQQALGQGPQFIFQYYEEEERQRGNFPDRFSGHQFPNYSSELNVNALLLGDSALYLCASSRLDLNYGYTFGSGTRLTVV.